This T cell receptor beta chain was captured by sequencing in a study of CD8 T cells in Susac syndrome. Roughly 0.45 to 1 ug RNA was reverse transcribed with random hexamers. TCR beta CDR3 was amplified by immunoSEQ multiplex PCR. This amplification extended across 54 Vbeta and 13 Jbeta segments. TCRdb processed the immunoSEQ multiplex PCR reads anew with MiXCR; each CDR3 protein has one entry. The sample yields approximately 230,000 distinct CDR3 sequences, around 93% seen once. As for this clonotype: No antigen is known for it.

Both CD4+ and CD8+ T cells were negatively isolated, and TEMRA cells underwent FACS enrichment. The study's findings and limits: The authors acknowledged that the study's TCR sequencing and HLA analysis involved relatively few individuals.

V was clipped by 0 bases and J by 1 base, with 9 bases between them. Germline loops: CDR1 SGHDN, CDR2 FVKESK. This CDR3 spans 15 amino acids. Sample: CD4+ T cells from PBMCs. The source is a human donor with multiple sclerosis. V gene TRBV14 combines with J gene TRBJ1-1; D unresolved. CDR3 sequence: CASSQERVRNTEAFF. CDR3 nucleotides: TGTGCCAGCAGCCAAGAGAGGGTTCGGAACACTGAAGCTTTCTTT.